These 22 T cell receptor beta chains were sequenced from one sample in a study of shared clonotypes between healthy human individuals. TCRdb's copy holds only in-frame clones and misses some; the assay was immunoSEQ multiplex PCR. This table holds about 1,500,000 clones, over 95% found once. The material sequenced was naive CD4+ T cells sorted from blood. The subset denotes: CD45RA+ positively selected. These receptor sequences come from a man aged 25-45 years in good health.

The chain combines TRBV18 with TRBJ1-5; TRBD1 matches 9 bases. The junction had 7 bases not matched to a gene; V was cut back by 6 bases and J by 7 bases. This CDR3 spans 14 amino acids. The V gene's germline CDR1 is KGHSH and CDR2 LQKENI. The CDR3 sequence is CASSPTGGEQPQHF. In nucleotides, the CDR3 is TGTGCCAGCTCGCCGACAGGGGGAGAGCAGCCCCAGCATTTT.

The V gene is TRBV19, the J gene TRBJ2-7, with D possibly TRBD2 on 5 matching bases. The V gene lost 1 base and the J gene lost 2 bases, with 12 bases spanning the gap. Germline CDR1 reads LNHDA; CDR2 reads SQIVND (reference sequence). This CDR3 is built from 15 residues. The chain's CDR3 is CASSIAADGPYEQYF. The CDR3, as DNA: TGTGCCAGTAGTATAGCAGCGGATGGCCCCTACGAGCAGTACTTC.

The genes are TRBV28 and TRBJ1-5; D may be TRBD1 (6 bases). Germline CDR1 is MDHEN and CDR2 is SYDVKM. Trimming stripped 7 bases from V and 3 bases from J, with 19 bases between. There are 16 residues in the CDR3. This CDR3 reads CASIPIGGGFNQPQHF. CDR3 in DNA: TGTGCCAGCATCCCGATAGGGGGGGGATTCAATCAGCCCCAGCATTTT.

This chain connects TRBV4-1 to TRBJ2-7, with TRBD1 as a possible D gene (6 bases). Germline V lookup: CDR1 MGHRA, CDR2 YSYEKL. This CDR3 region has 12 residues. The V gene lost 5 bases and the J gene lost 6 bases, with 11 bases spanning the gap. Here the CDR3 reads CASSYTGREQYF. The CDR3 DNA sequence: TGCGCCAGCAGCTACACAGGGCGCGAGCAGTACTTC.

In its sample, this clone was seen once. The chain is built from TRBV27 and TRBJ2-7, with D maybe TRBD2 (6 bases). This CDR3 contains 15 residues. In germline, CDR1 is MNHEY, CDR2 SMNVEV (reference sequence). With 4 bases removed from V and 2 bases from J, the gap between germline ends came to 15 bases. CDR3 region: CASSSSGRTPYEQYF. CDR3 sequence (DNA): TGTGCCAGCAGTTCCTCAGGGAGGACTCCCTACGAGCAGTACTTC.

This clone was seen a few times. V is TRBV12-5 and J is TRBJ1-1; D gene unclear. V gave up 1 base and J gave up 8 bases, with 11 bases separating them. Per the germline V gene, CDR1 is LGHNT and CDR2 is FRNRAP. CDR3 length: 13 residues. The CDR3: CASGLAGSSEAFF. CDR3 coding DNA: TGTGCTAGTGGTTTGGCCGGGTCGTCGGAAGCTTTCTTT. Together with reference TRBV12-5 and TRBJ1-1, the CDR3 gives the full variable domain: DARVTQTPRHKVTEMGQEVTMRCQPILGHNTVFWYRQTMMQGLELLAYFRNRAPLDDSGMPKDRFSAEMPDATLATLKIQPSEPRDSAVYFCASGLAGSSEAFFGQGTRLTVV.

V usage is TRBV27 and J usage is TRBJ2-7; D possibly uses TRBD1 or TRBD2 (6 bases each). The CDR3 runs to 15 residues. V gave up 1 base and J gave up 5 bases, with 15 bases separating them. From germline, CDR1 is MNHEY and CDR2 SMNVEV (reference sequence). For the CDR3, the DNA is TGTGCCAGCAGTTTATTCCCCAGGGGAGGCAACGAGCAGTACTTC. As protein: CASSLFPRGGNEQYF.

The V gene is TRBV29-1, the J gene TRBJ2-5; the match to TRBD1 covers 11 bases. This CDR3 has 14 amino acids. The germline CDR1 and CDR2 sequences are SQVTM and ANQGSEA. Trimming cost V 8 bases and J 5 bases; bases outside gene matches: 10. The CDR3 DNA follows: TGCAGCTACGGACAGGGGGCGATCCAGGAGACCCAGTACTTC. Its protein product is CSYGQGAIQETQYF.

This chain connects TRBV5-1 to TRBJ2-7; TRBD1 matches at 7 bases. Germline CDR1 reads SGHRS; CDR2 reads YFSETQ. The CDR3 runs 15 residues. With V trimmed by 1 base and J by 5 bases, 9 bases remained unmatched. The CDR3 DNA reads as TGCGCCAGCAGCTTGTTCAACAGGGGCGAGGACGAGCAGTACTTC. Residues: CASSLFNRGEDEQYF. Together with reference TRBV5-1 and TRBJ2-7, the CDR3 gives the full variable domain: KAGVTQTPRYLIKTRGQQVTLSCSPISGHRSVSWYQQTPGQGLQFLFEYFSETQRNKGNFPGRFSGRQFSNSRSEMNVSTLELGDSALYLCASSLFNRGEDEQYFGPGTRLTVT.

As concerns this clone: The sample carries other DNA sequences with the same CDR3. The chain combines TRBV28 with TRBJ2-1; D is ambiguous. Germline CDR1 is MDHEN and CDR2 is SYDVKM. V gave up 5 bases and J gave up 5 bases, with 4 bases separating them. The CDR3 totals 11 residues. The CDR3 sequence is CASSLNNEQFF. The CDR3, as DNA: TGTGCCAGCAGTCTCAACAATGAGCAGTTCTTC.

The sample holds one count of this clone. CDR3 sequence reads: CSAGGTQYF. DNA for the CDR3: TGCAGCGCCGGAGGGACCCAGTACTTC. The chain couples TRBV29-1 to TRBJ2-5; maybe TRBD2 (5 bases). The germline V and J ends were trimmed by 7 bases and 7 bases, with 7 bases remaining between them. Germline CDR1 reads SQVTM; CDR2 reads ANQGSEA. The CDR3 has 9 amino acids.

In DNA, the CDR3 is TGTGCCAGCAGCGCGGAAGGGGGCGCGTTTAGAGGCTACACCTTC. Translation gives CASSAEGGAFRGYTF. The chain links TRBV5-4 to TRBJ1-2, with 7 bases matching TRBD1. Trimming took 4 bases from V and 8 from J; bases not matched to a gene: 14. Looked up from germline, CDR1 is SGHNT and CDR2 is YYREEE (reference sequence). The CDR3 is made up of 15 amino acids.

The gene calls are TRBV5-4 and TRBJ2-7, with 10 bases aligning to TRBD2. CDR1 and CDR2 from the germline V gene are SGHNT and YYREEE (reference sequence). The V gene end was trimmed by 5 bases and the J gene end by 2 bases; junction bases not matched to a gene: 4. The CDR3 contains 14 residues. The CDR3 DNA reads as TGTGCCAGCAGGGTAGCGGGAGGCCCCTACGAGCAGTACTTC. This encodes CASRVAGGPYEQYF.

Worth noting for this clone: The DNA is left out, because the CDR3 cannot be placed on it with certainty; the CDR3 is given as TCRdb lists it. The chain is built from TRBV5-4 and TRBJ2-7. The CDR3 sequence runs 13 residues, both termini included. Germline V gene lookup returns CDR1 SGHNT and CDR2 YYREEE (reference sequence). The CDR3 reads CASSSGPASEQYF.

The CDR3 spells CASSLTLAGGGNEQFF. The CDR3 bases are TGCGCCAGCAGCTTGACCCTAGCGGGAGGAGGCAATGAGCAGTTCTTC. The rearrangement joins TRBV5-1 to TRBJ2-1; 11 positions agree with TRBD2. V gave up 1 base and J gave up 6 bases; unmatched junction bases: 6. Germline assignment: CDR1 SGHRS and CDR2 YFSETQ. CDR3 length: 16 residues. Full variable domain (outside the CDR3, taken from reference TRBV5-1 and TRBJ2-1): KAGVTQTPRYLIKTRGQQVTLSCSPISGHRSVSWYQQTPGQGLQFLFEYFSETQRNKGNFPGRFSGRQFSNSRSEMNVSTLELGDSALYLCASSLTLAGGGNEQFFGPGTRLTVL.

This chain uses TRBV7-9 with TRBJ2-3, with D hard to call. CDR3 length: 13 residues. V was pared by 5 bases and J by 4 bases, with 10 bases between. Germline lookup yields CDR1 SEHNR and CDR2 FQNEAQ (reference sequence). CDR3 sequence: CASSRGGSDTQYF. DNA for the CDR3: TGTGCCAGCAGCCGCGGTGGCTCAGATACGCAGTATTTT. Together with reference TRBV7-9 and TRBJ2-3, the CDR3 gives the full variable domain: DTGVSQNPRHKITKRGQNVTFRCDPISEHNRLYWYRQTLGQGPEFLTYFQNEAQLEKSRLLSDRFSAERPKGSFSTLEIQRTEQGDSAMYLCASSRGGSDTQYFGPGTRLTVL.

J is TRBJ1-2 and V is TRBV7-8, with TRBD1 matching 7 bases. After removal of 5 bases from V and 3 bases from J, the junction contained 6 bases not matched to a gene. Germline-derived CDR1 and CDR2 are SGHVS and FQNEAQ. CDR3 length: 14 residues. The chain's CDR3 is CASSRKGTDYGYTF. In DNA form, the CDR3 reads TGTGCCAGCAGCCGAAAAGGGACAGACTATGGCTACACCTTC. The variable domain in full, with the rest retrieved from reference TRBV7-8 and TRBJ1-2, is GAGVSQSPRYKVAKRGQDVALRCDPISGHVSLFWYQQALGQGPEFLTYFQNEAQLDKSGLPSDRFFAERPEGSVSTLKIQRTQQEDSAVYLCASSRKGTDYGYTFGSGTRLTVV.

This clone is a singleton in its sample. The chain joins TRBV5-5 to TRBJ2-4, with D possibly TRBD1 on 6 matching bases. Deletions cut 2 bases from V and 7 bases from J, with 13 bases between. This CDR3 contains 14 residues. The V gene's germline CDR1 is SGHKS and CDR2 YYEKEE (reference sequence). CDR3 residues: CASSLQGVFNIQYF. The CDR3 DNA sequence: TGTGCCAGCAGCTTACAGGGTGTCTTTAACATTCAGTACTTC.

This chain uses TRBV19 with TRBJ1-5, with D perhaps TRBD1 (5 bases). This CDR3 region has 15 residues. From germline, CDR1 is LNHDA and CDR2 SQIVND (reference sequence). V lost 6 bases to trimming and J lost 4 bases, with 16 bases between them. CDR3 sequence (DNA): TGTGCCAGTAGCCCCCCCCAGGGACCTAATCAGCCCCAGCATTTT. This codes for CASSPPQGPNQPQHF.

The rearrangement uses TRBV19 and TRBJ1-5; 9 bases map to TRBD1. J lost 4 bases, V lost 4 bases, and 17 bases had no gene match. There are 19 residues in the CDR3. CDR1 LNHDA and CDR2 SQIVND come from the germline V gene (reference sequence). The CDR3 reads CASSTLPGQGSGSNQPQHF. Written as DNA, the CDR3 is TGTGCCAGTAGTACTCTCCCGGGACAGGGTTCAGGCTCAAATCAGCCCCAGCATTTT.

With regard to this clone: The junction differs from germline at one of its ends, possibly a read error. The CDR3 DNA follows: TGTGCCAGCAGCGAGAGTATGGACAGGAACTATGACTACACCTTC. Its protein product is CASSESMDRNYDYTF. V is TRBV9 and J is TRBJ1-2; 7 positions agree with TRBD1. The CDR3 is 15 amino acids. Looked up from germline, CDR1 is SGDLS and CDR2 is YYNGEE.

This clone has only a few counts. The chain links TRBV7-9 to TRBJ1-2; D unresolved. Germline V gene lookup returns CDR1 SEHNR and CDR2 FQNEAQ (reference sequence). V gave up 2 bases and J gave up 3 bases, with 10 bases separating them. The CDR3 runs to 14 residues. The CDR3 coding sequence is TGTGCCAGCAGCTTACTGTCCACAGACTATGGCTACACCTTC. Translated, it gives CASSLLSTDYGYTF.